Listed below are T cell receptor beta chains from one sample, sequenced in a study of T cell changes during pregnancy in multiple sclerosis. Repertoires were generated with immunoSEQ multiplex PCR, while TCRdb's copy carries only in-frame clones and drops some. The sample yields approximately 50,000 clones, about nine tenths seen once. The input for sequencing was CD8+ T cells from peripheral blood mononuclear cells, taken after pregnancy. Receptor source: a female donor with multiple sclerosis, enrolled in a pregnancy study. Each CDR3 is given with its conserved first and last residue. Each record gives: D gene, clone size, J gene, V gene, CDR3 length, CDR3 protein, CDR3 DNA. The D gene is left open where the match is weak. Only some rows state a clone size, as once, few, many or a class for expanded clones.

d_gene: -; abundance: -; j_gene: TRBJ2-3; v_gene: TRBV14; len: 16; CDR3aa: CASSQGILVGLDTQYF; CDR3nt: TGTGCCAGCAGCCAAGGGATACTAGTGGGGTTGGATACGCAGTATTTT
d_gene: TRBD1; abundance: -; j_gene: TRBJ1-5; v_gene: TRBV19; len: 15; CDR3aa: CASSRSRGRNQPQHF; CDR3nt: TGTGCCAGTAGTCGATCGAGGGGGCGAAATCAGCCCCAGCATTTT
d_gene: -; abundance: -; j_gene: TRBJ2-3; v_gene: TRBV11-2; len: 17; CDR3aa: CASSLGGRITSTDTQYF; CDR3nt: TGTGCCAGCAGCTTGGGAGGACGGATAACTAGCACAGATACGCAGTATTTT
d_gene: -; abundance: few; j_gene: TRBJ2-1; v_gene: TRBV25-1; len: 14; CDR3aa: CASRSSALDNEQFF; CDR3nt: TGTGCCAGCAGGTCTAGCGCACTAGACAATGAGCAGTTCTTC
d_gene: -; abundance: -; j_gene: TRBJ1-2; v_gene: TRBV20-1; len: 9; CDR3aa: CSAAGPDTF; CDR3nt: TGCAGTGCTGCGGGCCCGGACACCTTC
d_gene: -; abundance: -; j_gene: TRBJ2-7; v_gene: TRBV2; len: 12; CDR3aa: CASSSDSYEQYF; CDR3nt: TGTGCCAGCAGCTCGGACAGCTACGAGCAGTACTTC
d_gene: -; abundance: once; j_gene: TRBJ1-1; v_gene: TRBV7-9; len: 14; CDR3aa: CASSHRDGNTEAFF; CDR3nt: TGTGCCAGCAGCCACAGGGACGGGAACACTGAAGCTTTCTTT
d_gene: TRBD2; abundance: -; j_gene: TRBJ2-3; v_gene: TRBV9; len: 15; CDR3aa: CASRAGTSDPDTQYF; CDR3nt: TGTGCCAGCAGGGCCGGGACTAGCGACCCAGATACGCAGTATTTT
d_gene: TRBD1; abundance: -; j_gene: TRBJ1-2; v_gene: TRBV27; len: 16; CDR3aa: CASSFGPGTGRAGYTF; CDR3nt: TGTGCCAGCAGCTTTGGGCCCGGGACAGGAAGGGCTGGCTACACCTTC
d_gene: TRBD2; abundance: -; j_gene: TRBJ2-1; v_gene: TRBV13; len: 15; CDR3aa: CASRPGTSGDNEQFF; CDR3nt: TGTGCCAGCAGACCCGGGACTAGCGGAGACAATGAGCAGTTCTTC
d_gene: TRBD1; abundance: -; j_gene: TRBJ1-1; v_gene: TRBV10-1; len: 18; CDR3aa: CASSESKGTGGYYTEAFF; CDR3nt: TGCGCCAGCAGTGAGTCAAAGGGGACAGGGGGCTATTACACTGAAGCTTTCTTT
d_gene: -; abundance: -; j_gene: TRBJ1-1; v_gene: TRBV13; len: 13; CDR3aa: CASSLSGNTEAFF; CDR3nt: TGTGCCAGCAGCTTATCAGGGAACACTGAAGCTTTCTTT
d_gene: -; abundance: once; j_gene: TRBJ1-1; v_gene: TRBV27; len: 12; CDR3aa: CASRGGNTEAFF; CDR3nt: TGTGCCAGCAGGGGAGGGAACACTGAAGCTTTCTTT
d_gene: -; abundance: -; j_gene: TRBJ2-2; v_gene: TRBV11-2; len: 13; CDR3aa: CASSLVSPGELFF; CDR3nt: TGTGCCAGCAGCTTAGTCTCCCCGGGGGAGCTGTTTTTT
d_gene: -; abundance: -; j_gene: TRBJ1-4; v_gene: TRBV19; len: 14; CDR3aa: CASSRRGINEKLFF; CDR3nt: TGTGCCAGTAGTCGGCGGGGAATTAATGAAAAACTGTTTTTT
d_gene: TRBD1; abundance: -; j_gene: TRBJ2-2; v_gene: TRBV9; len: 16; CDR3aa: CASGRDRQRNTGELFF; CDR3nt: TGTGCCAGCGGACGGGACAGACAAAGGAACACCGGGGAGCTGTTTTTT
d_gene: -; abundance: -; j_gene: TRBJ2-1; v_gene: TRBV4-1; len: 12; CDR3aa: CASSSSDNEQFF; CDR3nt: TGCGCCAGCAGCTCGTCGGACAATGAGCAGTTCTTC
d_gene: -; abundance: -; j_gene: TRBJ1-4; v_gene: TRBV6-5; len: 16; CDR3aa: CASSYGVEGSNEKLFF; CDR3nt: TGTGCCAGCAGTTACGGGGTCGAGGGATCTAATGAAAAACTGTTTTTT
d_gene: TRBD1; abundance: -; j_gene: TRBJ2-1; v_gene: TRBV27; len: 12; CDR3aa: CASSSGGREQFF; CDR3nt: TGTGCCAGCAGTTCAGGGGGACGGGAGCAGTTCTTC
d_gene: TRBD2; abundance: once; j_gene: TRBJ2-3; v_gene: TRBV6-5; len: 15; CDR3aa: CASSRSGLATDTQYF; CDR3nt: TGTGCCAGCAGCCGATCGGGACTAGCGACAGATACGCAGTATTTT
d_gene: TRBD2; abundance: -; j_gene: TRBJ2-7; v_gene: TRBV19; len: 14; CDR3aa: CASSQRGDNDEQYF; CDR3nt: TGTGCCAGTAGTCAGCGGGGGGACAACGACGAGCAGTACTTC
d_gene: TRBD1; abundance: few; j_gene: TRBJ2-4; v_gene: TRBV6-1; len: 15; CDR3aa: CASTQGALAKNIQYF; CDR3nt: TGTGCCAGCACCCAGGGGGCCTTAGCCAAAAACATTCAGTACTTC
d_gene: -; abundance: once; j_gene: TRBJ2-2; v_gene: TRBV7-2; len: 16; CDR3aa: CASPFSPLSNTGELFF; CDR3nt: TGTGCCAGCCCCTTTAGCCCGTTGTCGAACACCGGGGAGCTGTTTTTT
d_gene: TRBD1; abundance: -; j_gene: TRBJ1-1; v_gene: TRBV5-1; len: 15; CDR3aa: CASSFATGGDTEAFF; CDR3nt: TGCGCCAGCAGCTTCGCTACAGGGGGTGACACTGAAGCTTTCTTT
d_gene: TRBD2; abundance: -; j_gene: TRBJ2-3; v_gene: TRBV4-1; len: 17; CDR3aa: CASSPPGGSASTDTQYF; CDR3nt: TGCGCCAGCAGCCCCCCAGGCGGGAGCGCTAGCACAGATACGCAGTATTTT
d_gene: TRBD2; abundance: -; j_gene: TRBJ2-7; v_gene: TRBV4-1; len: 15; CDR3aa: CASSQDRDYTYEQYF; CDR3nt: TGCGCCAGCAGCCAAGATCGGGACTATACTTACGAGCAGTACTTC
d_gene: -; abundance: -; j_gene: TRBJ1-5; v_gene: TRBV5-5; len: 15; CDR3aa: CASSWAVEDLSPQHF; CDR3nt: TGTGCCAGCAGCTGGGCCGTGGAAGATCTCTCCCCCCAGCATTTT
d_gene: TRBD1; abundance: -; j_gene: TRBJ2-1; v_gene: TRBV9; len: 18; CDR3aa: CASSIGGTGGSAYNEQFF; CDR3nt: TGTGCCAGCAGCATAGGAGGGACAGGGGGGTCTGCTTACAATGAGCAGTTCTTC
d_gene: -; abundance: -; j_gene: TRBJ2-1; v_gene: TRBV5-1; len: 11; CDR3aa: CASSWGLDRFF; CDR3nt: TGCGCCAGCAGCTGGGGACTCGACCGGTTCTTC
d_gene: -; abundance: -; j_gene: TRBJ1-2; v_gene: TRBV7-3; len: 13; CDR3aa: CASSLARDYGYTF; CDR3nt: TGTGCCAGCAGCTTAGCCCGGGATTATGGCTACACCTTC
d_gene: -; abundance: -; j_gene: TRBJ1-1; v_gene: TRBV6-5; len: 15; CDR3aa: CASSYLTRVNTEAFF; CDR3nt: TGTGCCAGCAGTTACTTGACAAGAGTGAACACTGAAGCTTTCTTT
d_gene: TRBD2; abundance: -; j_gene: TRBJ2-5; v_gene: TRBV11-2; len: 18; CDR3aa: CASSETGTSGGQGETQYF; CDR3nt: TGTGCCAGCAGCGAGACCGGGACTAGCGGGGGGCAGGGAGAGACCCAGTACTTC
d_gene: -; abundance: -; j_gene: TRBJ1-5; v_gene: TRBV19; len: 13; CDR3aa: CASSMDSFQPQHF; CDR3nt: TGTGCCAGTAGTATGGACAGTTTTCAGCCCCAGCATTTT
d_gene: -; abundance: -; j_gene: TRBJ1-2; v_gene: TRBV4-1; len: 16; CDR3aa: CASSQMGQGLRYGYTF; CDR3nt: TGCGCCAGCAGCCAAATGGGGCAGGGGCTACGGTATGGCTACACCTTC
d_gene: TRBD2; abundance: -; j_gene: TRBJ2-3; v_gene: TRBV7-9; len: 16; CDR3aa: CASSAPLAGATDTQYF; CDR3nt: TGTGCCAGCAGCGCCCCACTAGCGGGGGCAACAGATACGCAGTATTTT
d_gene: -; abundance: -; j_gene: TRBJ1-4; v_gene: TRBV5-6; len: 14; CDR3aa: CASGWGVANEKLFF; CDR3nt: TGTGCCAGCGGCTGGGGCGTCGCTAATGAAAAACTGTTTTTT
d_gene: TRBD2; abundance: -; j_gene: TRBJ2-7; v_gene: TRBV7-6; len: 14; CDR3aa: CASSSQGLAFKQYF; CDR3nt: TGTGCCAGCAGCTCCCAGGGACTAGCTTTCAAGCAGTACTTC
d_gene: TRBD1; abundance: -; j_gene: TRBJ2-3; v_gene: TRBV19; len: 14; CDR3aa: CASMSQGVMDTQYF; CDR3nt: TGTGCCAGTATGAGTCAGGGGGTTATGGATACGCAGTATTTT
d_gene: -; abundance: -; j_gene: TRBJ2-4; v_gene: TRBV27; len: 13; CDR3aa: CASSLFGGNIQYF; CDR3nt: TGTGCCAGCAGTTTATTCGGGGGAAACATTCAGTACTTC
d_gene: -; abundance: -; j_gene: TRBJ2-3; v_gene: TRBV5-8; len: 13; CDR3aa: CASSWGDQDTQYF; CDR3nt: TGTGCCAGCAGCTGGGGGGACCAAGATACGCAGTATTTT
d_gene: -; abundance: -; j_gene: TRBJ1-5; v_gene: TRBV27; len: 15; CDR3aa: CASSFTPYSNQPQHF; CDR3nt: TGTGCCAGCAGCTTTACACCTTATAGCAATCAGCCCCAGCATTTT
d_gene: -; abundance: -; j_gene: TRBJ1-1; v_gene: TRBV7-6; len: 19; CDR3aa: CASSLVGGGREGPNTEAFF; CDR3nt: TGTGCCAGCAGCTTAGTTGGGGGGGGCAGGGAGGGACCTAACACTGAAGCTTTCTTT
d_gene: TRBD1; abundance: -; j_gene: TRBJ2-7; v_gene: TRBV6-6; len: 13; CDR3aa: CASSWDSSYEQYF; CDR3nt: TGTGCCAGCAGCTGGGACAGTTCCTACGAGCAGTACTTC
d_gene: TRBD1; abundance: -; j_gene: TRBJ2-2; v_gene: TRBV5-6; len: 14; CDR3aa: CASNPGQMTGELFF; CDR3nt: TGTGCCAGCAACCCGGGACAGATGACCGGGGAGCTGTTTTTT
d_gene: -; abundance: -; j_gene: TRBJ2-7; v_gene: TRBV11-2; len: 13; CDR3aa: CASSLDTSYEQYF; CDR3nt: TGTGCCAGCAGCTTGGACACCTCCTACGAGCAGTACTTC
d_gene: -; abundance: -; j_gene: TRBJ2-7; v_gene: TRBV20-1; len: 11; CDR3aa: CSAYDSGTQYF; CDR3nt: TGCAGTGCTTACGATTCCGGGACACAGTACTTC
d_gene: TRBD1; abundance: -; j_gene: TRBJ1-1; v_gene: TRBV6-5; len: 11; CDR3aa: CATREGAQSFF; CDR3nt: TGTGCCACCCGTGAGGGGGCTCAATCTTTCTTT
d_gene: TRBD1; abundance: -; j_gene: TRBJ2-7; v_gene: TRBV4-1; len: 16; CDR3aa: CASSPEPGTGPHEQYF; CDR3nt: TGCGCCAGCAGCCCCGAACCCGGGACAGGGCCTCACGAGCAGTACTTC
d_gene: TRBD2; abundance: -; j_gene: TRBJ2-1; v_gene: TRBV11-1; len: 17; CDR3aa: CASSLAFAGTRNLEQFF; CDR3nt: TGTGCCAGCAGCTTAGCATTCGCGGGGACTAGGAATTTGGAGCAGTTCTTC
d_gene: -; abundance: once; j_gene: TRBJ1-6; v_gene: TRBV27; len: 16; CDR3aa: CASSSSNPAAFAPLHF; CDR3nt: TGTGCCAGCAGTTCCTCAAACCCGGCGGCATTTGCACCCCTCCACTTT
d_gene: -; abundance: -; j_gene: TRBJ2-3; v_gene: TRBV7-6; len: 13; CDR3aa: CASSTGPGGTQYF; CDR3nt: TGTGCCAGCAGCACCGGACCTGGAGGTACGCAGTATTTT
d_gene: -; abundance: -; j_gene: TRBJ1-1; v_gene: TRBV6-5; len: 14; CDR3aa: CASSYSEGNTEAFF; CDR3nt: TGTGCCAGCAGTTACTCTGAGGGGAACACTGAAGCTTTCTTT
d_gene: TRBD1; abundance: -; j_gene: TRBJ1-2; v_gene: TRBV7-6; len: 15; CDR3aa: CASSSPGQGAAGYTF; CDR3nt: TGTGCCAGCAGCTCCCCGGGACAGGGGGCTGCCGGCTACACCTTC